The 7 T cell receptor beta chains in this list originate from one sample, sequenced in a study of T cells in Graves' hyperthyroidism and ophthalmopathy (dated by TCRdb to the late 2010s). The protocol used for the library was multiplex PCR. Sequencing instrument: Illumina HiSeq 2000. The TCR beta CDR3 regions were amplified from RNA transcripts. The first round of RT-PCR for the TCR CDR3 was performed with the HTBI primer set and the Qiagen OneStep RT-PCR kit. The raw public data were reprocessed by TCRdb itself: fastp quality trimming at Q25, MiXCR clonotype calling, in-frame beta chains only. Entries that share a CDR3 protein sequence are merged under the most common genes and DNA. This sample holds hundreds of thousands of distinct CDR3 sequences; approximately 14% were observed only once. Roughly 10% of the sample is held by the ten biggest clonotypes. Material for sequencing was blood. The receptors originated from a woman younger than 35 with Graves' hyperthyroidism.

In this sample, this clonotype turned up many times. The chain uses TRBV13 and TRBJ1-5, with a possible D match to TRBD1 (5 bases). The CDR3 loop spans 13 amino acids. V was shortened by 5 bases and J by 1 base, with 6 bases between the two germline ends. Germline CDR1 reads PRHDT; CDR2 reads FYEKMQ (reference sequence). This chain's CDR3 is CASSRGSNQPQHF. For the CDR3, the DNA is TGTGCCAGCAGCCGGGGGAGCAATCAGCCCCAGCATTTT. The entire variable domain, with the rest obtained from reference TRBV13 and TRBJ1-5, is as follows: AAGVIQSPRHLIKEKRETATLKCYPIPRHDTVYWYQQGPGQDPQFLISFYEKMQSDKGSIPDRFSAQQFSDYHSELNMSSLELGDSALYFCASSRGSNQPQHFGDGTRLSIL.

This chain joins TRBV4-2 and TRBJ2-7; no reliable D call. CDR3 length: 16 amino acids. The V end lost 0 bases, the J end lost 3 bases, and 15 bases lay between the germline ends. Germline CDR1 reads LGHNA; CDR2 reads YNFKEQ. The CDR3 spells CASSQDLGSLDYEQYF. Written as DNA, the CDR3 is TGTGCCAGCAGCCAAGATCTGGGAAGCTTGGACTACGAGCAGTACTTC.

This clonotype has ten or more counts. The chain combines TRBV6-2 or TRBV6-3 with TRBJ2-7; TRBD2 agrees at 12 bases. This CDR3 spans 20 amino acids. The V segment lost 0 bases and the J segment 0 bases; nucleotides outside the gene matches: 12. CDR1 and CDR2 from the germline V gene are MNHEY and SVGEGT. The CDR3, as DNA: TGTGCCAGCAGTTACTCGTCCCTAGCGGGAGGGCCTCCTCTCTCCTACGAGCAGTACTTC. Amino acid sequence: CASSYSSLAGGPPLSYEQYF.

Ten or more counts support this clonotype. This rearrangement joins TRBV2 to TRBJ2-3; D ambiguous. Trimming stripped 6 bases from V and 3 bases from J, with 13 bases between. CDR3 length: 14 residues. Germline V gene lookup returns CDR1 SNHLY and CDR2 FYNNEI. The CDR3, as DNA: TGTGCCAGCAGCGCCGGAAGGGAAACAGATACGCAGTATTTT. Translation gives CASSAGRETDTQYF.

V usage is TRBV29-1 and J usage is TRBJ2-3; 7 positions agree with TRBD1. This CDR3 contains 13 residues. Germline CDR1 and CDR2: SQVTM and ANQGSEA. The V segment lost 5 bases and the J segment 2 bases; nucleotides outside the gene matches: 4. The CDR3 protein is CSVSTGPTDTQYF. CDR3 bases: TGCAGCGTTTCGACAGGGCCCACAGATACGCAGTATTTT.

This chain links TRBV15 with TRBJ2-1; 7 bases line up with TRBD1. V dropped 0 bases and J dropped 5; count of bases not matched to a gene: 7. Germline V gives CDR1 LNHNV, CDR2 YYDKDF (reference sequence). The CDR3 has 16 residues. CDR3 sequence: CATSRDMETGNNEQFF. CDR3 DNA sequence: TGTGCCACCAGCAGAGATATGGAGACAGGGAACAATGAGCAGTTCTTC.

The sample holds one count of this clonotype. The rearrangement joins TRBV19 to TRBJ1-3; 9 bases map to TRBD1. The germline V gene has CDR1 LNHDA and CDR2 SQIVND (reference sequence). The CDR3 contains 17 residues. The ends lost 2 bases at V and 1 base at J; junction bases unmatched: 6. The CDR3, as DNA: TGTGCCAGTAGTATAAAAATTGGACAGGGGTCTGGAAACACCATATATTTT. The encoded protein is CASSIKIGQGSGNTIYF. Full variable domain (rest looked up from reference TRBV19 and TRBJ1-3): DGGITQSPKYLFRKEGQNVTLSCEQNLNHDAMYWYRQDPGQGLRLIYYSQIVNDFQKGDIAEGYSVSREKKESFPLTVTSAQKNPTAFYLCASSIKIGQGSGNTIYFGEGSWLTVV.